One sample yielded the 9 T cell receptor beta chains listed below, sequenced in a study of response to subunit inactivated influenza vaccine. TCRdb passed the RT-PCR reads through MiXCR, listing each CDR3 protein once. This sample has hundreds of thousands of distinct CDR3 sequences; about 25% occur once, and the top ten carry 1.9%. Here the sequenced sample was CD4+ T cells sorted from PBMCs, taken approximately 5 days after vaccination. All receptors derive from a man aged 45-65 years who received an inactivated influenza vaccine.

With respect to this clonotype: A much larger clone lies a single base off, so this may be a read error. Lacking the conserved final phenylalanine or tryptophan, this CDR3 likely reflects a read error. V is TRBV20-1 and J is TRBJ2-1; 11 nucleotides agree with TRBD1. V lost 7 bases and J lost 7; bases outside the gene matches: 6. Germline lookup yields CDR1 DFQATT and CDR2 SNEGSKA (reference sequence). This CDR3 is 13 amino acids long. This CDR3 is CSVPGQGGNEQFY. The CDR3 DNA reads TGCAGTGTCCCGGGACAGGGGGGGAATGAGCAGTTCTAC.

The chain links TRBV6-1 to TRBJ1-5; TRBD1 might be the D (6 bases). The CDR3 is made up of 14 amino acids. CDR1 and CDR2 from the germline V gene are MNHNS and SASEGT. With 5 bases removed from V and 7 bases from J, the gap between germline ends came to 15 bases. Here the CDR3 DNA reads TGTGCCAGCAGTACACAGGGAAACGGGCAGCCCCAGCATTTT. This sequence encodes CASSTQGNGQPQHF.

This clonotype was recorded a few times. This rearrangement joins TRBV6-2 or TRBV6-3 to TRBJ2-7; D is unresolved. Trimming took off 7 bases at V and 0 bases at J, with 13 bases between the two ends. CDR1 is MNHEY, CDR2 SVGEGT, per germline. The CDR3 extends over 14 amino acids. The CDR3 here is CASIQTSYSYEQYF. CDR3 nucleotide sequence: TGTGCCAGCATCCAGACATCCTACTCCTACGAGCAGTACTTC.

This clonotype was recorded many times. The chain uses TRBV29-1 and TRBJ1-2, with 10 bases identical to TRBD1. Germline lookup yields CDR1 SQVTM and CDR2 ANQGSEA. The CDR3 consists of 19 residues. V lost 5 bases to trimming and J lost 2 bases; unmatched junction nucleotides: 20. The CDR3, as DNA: TGCAGCGTTATAAGCGAAGGGGGGTACGACAGGGGGCTCAACTATGGCTACACCTTC. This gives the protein CSVISEGGYDRGLNYGYTF.

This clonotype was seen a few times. This CDR3 is CASSLGQSMNTEAFF. In DNA form, the CDR3 reads TGTGCCAGCAGCTTGGGACAGAGTATGAACACTGAAGCTTTCTTT. The genes are TRBV13 and TRBJ1-1, with 7 bases matching TRBD1. Germline V gene lookup returns CDR1 PRHDT and CDR2 FYEKMQ (reference sequence). This CDR3 contains 15 residues. V shed 3 bases and J 0 bases; nucleotides not matched to a gene: 4. The full variable domain, its missing parts supplied by reference TRBV13 and TRBJ1-1, is AAGVIQSPRHLIKEKRETATLKCYPIPRHDTVYWYQQGPGQDPQFLISFYEKMQSDKGSIPDRFSAQQFSDYHSELNMSSLELGDSALYFCASSLGQSMNTEAFFGQGTRLTVV.

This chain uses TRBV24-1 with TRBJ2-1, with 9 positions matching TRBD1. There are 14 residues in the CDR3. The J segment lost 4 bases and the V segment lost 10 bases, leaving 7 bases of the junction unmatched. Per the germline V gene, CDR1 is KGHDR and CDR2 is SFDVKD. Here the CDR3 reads CATQQGARYNEQFF. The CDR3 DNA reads TGTGCCACTCAACAGGGGGCGCGGTACAATGAGCAGTTCTTC.

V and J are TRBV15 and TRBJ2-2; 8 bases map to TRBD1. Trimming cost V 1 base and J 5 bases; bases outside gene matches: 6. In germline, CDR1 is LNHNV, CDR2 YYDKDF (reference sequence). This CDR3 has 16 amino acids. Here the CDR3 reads CATSRAPDRGTGELFF. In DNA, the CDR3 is TGTGCCACCAGCAGAGCCCCCGACAGGGGAACCGGGGAGCTGTTTTTT.

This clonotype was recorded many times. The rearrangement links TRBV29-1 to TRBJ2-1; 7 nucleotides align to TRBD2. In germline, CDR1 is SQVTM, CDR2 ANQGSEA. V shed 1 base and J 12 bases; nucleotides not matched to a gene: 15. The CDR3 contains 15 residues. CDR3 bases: TGCAGCGTTGAAGGCCCGTACCCACGAACGGGGGGGCAGTTCTTC. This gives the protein CSVEGPYPRTGGQFF.

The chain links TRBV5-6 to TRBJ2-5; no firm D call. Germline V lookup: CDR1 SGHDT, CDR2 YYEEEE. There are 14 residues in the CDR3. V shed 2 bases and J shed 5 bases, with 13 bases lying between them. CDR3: CASSLIPIEETQYF. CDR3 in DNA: TGTGCCAGCAGCTTAATCCCGATCGAGGAGACCCAGTACTTC.